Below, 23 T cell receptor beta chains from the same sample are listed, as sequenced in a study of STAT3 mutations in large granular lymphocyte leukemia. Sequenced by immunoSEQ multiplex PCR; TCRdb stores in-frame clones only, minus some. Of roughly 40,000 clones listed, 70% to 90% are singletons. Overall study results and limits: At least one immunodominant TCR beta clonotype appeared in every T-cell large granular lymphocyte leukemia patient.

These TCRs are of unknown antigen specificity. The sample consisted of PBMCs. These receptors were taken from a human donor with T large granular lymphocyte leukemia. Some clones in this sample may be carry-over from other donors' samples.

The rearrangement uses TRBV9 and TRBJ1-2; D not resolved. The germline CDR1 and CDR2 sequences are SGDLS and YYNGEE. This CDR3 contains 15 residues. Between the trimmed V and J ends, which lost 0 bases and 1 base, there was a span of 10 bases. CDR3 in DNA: TGTGCCAGCAGCGTAGACAGCTCATATAACTATGGCTACACCTTC. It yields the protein CASSVDSSYNYGYTF.

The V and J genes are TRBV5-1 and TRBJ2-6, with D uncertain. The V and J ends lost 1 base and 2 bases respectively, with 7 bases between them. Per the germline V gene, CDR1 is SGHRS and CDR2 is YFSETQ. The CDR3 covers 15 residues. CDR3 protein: CASSLSQAGANVLTF. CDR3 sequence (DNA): TGCGCCAGCAGCTTGTCCCAAGCTGGGGCCAACGTCCTGACTTTC.

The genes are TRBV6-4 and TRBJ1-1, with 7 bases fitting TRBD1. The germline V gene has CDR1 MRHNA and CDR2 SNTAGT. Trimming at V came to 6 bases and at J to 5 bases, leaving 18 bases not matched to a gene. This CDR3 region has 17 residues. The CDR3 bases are TGTGCCAGCAGCCCCCGAGGGGGCCGGGTCCACGTAACTGAAGCTTTCTTT. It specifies CASSPRGGRVHVTEAFF.

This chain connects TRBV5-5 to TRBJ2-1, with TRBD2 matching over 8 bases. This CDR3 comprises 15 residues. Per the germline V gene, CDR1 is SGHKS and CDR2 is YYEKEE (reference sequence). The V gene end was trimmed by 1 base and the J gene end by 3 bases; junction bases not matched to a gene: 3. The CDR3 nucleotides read TGTGCCAGCAGCTTGTTTAGCGGGGTCTACAATGAGCAGTTCTTC. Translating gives CASSLFSGVYNEQFF. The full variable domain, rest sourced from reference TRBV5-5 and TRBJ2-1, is DAGVTQSPTHLIKTRGQQVTLRCSPISGHKSVSWYQQVLGQGPQFIFQYYEKEERGRGNFPDRFSARQFPNYSSELNVNALLLGDSALYLCASSLFSGVYNEQFFGPGTRLTVL.

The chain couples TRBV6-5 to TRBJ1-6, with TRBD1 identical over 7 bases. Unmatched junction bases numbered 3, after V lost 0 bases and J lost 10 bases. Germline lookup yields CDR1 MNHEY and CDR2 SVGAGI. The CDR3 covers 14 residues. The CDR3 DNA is TGTGCCAGCAGTTACTCGGGACAGCTATCACCCCTCCACTTT. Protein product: CASSYSGQLSPLHF.

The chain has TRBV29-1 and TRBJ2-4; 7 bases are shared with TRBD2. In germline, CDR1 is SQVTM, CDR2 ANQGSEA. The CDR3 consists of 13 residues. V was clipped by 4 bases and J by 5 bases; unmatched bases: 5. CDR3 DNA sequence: TGCAGCGTTGCCGGGACTATTGAAAACATTCAGTACTTC. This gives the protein CSVAGTIENIQYF. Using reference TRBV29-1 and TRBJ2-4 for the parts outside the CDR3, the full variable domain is SAVISQKPSRDICQRGTSLTIQCQVDSQVTMMFWYRQQPGQSLTLIATANQGSEATYESGFVIDKFPISRPNLTFSTLTVSNMSPEDSSIYLCSVAGTIENIQYFGAGTRLSVL.

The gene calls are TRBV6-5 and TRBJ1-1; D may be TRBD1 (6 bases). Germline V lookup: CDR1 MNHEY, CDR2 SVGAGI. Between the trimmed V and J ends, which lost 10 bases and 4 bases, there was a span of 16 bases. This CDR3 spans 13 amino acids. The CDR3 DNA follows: TGTGCCACCACCCGGGGAGGGGGCACTGAAGCTTTCTTT. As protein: CATTRGGGTEAFF.

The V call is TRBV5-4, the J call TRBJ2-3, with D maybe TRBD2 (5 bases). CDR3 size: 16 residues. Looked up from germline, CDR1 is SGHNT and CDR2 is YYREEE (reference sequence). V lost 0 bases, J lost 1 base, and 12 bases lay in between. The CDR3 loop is CASSLGMAAGTDTQYF. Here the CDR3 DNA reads TGTGCCAGCAGCTTGGGGATGGCAGCGGGCACAGATACGCAGTATTTT.

Written as DNA, the CDR3 is TGCGCCAGCAGCTTGGGGTGGGGCGAAGAGACCCAGTACTTC. The encoded protein is CASSLGWGEETQYF. V is TRBV5-1 and J is TRBJ2-5; perhaps TRBD1 as D (5 bases). The germline V gene has CDR1 SGHRS and CDR2 YFSETQ. Trimming left V 0 bases short and J 3 bases short, with 9 bases between. The CDR3 consists of 14 residues.

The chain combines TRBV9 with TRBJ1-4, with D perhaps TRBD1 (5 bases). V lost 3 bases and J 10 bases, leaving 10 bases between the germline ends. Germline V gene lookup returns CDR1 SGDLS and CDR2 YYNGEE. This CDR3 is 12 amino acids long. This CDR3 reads CASSAGMGKLFF. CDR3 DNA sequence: TGTGCCAGCAGCGCAGGGATGGGAAAACTGTTTTTT.

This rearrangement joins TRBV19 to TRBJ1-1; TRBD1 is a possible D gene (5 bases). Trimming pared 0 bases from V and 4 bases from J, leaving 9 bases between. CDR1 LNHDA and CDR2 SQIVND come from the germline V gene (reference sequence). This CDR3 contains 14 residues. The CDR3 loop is CASSIDEGRTEAFF. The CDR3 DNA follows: TGTGCCAGTAGTATAGATGAGGGGCGCACTGAAGCTTTCTTT.

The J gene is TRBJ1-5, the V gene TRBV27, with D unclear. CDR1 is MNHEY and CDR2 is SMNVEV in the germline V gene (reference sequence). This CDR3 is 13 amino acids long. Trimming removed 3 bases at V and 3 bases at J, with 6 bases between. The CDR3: CASSFLPNQPQHF. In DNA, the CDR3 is TGTGCCAGCAGTTTTTTACCCAATCAGCCCCAGCATTTT.

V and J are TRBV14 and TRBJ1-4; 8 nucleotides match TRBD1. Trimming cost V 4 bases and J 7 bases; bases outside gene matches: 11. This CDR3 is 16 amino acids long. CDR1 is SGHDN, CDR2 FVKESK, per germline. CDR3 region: CASSRPRGRGGEKLFF. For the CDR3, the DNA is TGTGCCAGCAGCCGCCCCAGGGGGCGCGGGGGTGAAAAACTGTTTTTT.

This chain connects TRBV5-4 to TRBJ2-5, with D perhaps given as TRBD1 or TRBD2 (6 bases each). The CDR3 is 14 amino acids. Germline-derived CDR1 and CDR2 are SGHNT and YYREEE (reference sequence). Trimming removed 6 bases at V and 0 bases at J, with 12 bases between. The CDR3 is CASTEGDYQETQYF. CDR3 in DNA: TGTGCCAGCACCGAGGGGGACTACCAAGAGACCCAGTACTTC.

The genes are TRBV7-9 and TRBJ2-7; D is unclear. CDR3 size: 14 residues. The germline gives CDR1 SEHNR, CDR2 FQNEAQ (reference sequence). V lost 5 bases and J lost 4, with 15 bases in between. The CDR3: CASSPSLGGYEQYF. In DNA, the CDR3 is TGTGCCAGCAGCCCCTCACTCGGTGGGTACGAGCAGTACTTC.

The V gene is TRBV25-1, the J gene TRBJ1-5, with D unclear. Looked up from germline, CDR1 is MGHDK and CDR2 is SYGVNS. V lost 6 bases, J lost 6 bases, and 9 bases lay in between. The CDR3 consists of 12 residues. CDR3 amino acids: CASRREGQPQHF. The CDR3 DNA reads TGTGCCAGCAGGAGAGAGGGTCAGCCCCAGCATTTT.

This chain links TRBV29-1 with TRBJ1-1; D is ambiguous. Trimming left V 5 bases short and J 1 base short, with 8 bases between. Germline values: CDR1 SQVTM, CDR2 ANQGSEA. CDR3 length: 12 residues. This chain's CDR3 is CSVNRWNTEAFF. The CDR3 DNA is TGCAGCGTTAACCGATGGAACACTGAAGCTTTCTTT.

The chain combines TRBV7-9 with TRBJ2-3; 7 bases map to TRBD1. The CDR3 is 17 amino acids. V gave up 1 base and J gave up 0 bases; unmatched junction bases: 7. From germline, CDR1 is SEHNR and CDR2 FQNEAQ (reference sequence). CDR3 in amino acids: CASSLGGGYTSTDTQYF. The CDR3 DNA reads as TGTGCCAGCAGCTTAGGAGGGGGCTACACGAGCACAGATACGCAGTATTTT.

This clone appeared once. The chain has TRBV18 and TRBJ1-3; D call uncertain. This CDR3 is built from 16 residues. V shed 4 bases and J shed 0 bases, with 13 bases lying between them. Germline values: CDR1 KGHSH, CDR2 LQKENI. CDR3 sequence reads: CASSRNDGSSGNTIYF. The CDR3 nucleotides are TGTGCCAGCTCACGAAACGACGGAAGCTCTGGAAACACCATATATTTT.

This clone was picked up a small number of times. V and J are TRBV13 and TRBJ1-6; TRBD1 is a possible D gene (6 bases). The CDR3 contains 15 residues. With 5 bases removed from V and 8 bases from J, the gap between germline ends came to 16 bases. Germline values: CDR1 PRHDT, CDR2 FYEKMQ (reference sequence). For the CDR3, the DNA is TGTGCCAGCAGCACACAGGGAACAGGCTATTCACCCCTCCACTTT. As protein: CASSTQGTGYSPLHF.

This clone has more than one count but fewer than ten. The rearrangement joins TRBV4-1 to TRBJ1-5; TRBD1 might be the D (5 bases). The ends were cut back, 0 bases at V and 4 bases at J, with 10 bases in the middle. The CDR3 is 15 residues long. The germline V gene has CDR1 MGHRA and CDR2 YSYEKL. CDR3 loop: CASSQEGWGNQPQHF. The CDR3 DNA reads TGCGCCAGCAGCCAAGAGGGATGGGGGAATCAGCCCCAGCATTTT.

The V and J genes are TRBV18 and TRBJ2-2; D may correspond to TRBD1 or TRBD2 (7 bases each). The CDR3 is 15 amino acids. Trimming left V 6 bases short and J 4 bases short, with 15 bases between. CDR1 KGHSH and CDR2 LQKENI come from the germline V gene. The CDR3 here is CASSTGTIFTGELFF. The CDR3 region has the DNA TGTGCCAGCTCGACAGGGACTATTTTCACCGGGGAGCTGTTTTTT.

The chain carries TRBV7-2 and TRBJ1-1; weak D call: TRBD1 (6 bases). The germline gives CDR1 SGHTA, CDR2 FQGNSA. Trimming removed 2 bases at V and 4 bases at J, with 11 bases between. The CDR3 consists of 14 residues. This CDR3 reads CASSLRGPGTEAFF. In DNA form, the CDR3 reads TGTGCCAGCAGCTTACGGGGGCCGGGCACTGAAGCTTTCTTT.